This TCR beta chain was recovered during a study of control samples from healthy donors and cancer patients. The data were produced by immunoSEQ multiplex PCR, yet TCRdb's version contains in-frame clones alone and is incomplete. The table has tens of thousands of clones, approximately 93% seen once. Germline CDR1 reads SGHRS; CDR2 reads YFSETQ. Unmatched junction bases numbered 6, after V lost 3 bases and J lost 4 bases. This CDR3 spans 14 amino acids. The sequencing sample was made of blood. The TCR originated in a woman in her 30s in good health. This chain uses TRBV5-1 with TRBJ1-2; 7 bases align to TRBD1. CDR3 in amino acids: CASSSQGIGYGYTF. For the CDR3, the DNA is TGCGCCAGCAGCTCACAGGGGATAGGCTATGGCTACACCTTC.